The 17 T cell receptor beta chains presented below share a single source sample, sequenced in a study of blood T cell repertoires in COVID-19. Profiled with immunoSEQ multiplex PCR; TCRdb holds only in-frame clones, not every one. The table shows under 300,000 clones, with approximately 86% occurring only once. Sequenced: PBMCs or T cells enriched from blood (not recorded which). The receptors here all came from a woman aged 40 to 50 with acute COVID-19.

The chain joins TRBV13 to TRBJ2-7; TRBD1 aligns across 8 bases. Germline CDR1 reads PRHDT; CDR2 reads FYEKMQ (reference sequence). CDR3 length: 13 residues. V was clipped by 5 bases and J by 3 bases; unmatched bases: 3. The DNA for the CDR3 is TGTGCCAGCAGCCGGGGACAGGACTACGAGCAGTACTTC. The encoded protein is CASSRGQDYEQYF.

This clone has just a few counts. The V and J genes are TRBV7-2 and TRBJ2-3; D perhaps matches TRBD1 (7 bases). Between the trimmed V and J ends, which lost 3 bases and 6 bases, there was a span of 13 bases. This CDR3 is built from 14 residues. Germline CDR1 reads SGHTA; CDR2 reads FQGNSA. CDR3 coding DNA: TGTGCCAGCAGCTTCCCGGAGGGGGCTGATACGCAGTATTTT. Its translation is CASSFPEGADTQYF.

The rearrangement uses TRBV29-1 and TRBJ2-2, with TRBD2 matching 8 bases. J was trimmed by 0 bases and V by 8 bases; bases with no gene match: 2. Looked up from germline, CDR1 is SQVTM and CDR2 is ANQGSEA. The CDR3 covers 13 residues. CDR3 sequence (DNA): TGCAGCTTTAGCGGGACGAACACCGGGGAGCTGTTTTTT. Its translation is CSFSGTNTGELFF.

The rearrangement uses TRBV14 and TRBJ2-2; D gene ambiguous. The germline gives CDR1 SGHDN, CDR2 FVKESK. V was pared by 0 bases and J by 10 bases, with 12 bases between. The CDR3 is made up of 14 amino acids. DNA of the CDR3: TGTGCCAGCAGCCAAGAACCCTCAGTCATGGAGCTGTTTTTT. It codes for CASSQEPSVMELFF.

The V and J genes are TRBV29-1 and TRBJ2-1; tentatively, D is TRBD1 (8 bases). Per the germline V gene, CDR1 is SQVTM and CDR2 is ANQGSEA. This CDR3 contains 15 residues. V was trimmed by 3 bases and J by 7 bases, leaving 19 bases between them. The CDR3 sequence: CSVDLTGEGRNEQFF. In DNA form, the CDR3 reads TGCAGCGTTGACCTGACAGGGGAGGGCCGAAATGAGCAGTTCTTC.

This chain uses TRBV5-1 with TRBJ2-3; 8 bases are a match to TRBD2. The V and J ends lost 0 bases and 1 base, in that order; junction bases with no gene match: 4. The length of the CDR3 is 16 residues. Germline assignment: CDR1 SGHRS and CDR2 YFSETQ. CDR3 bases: TGCGCCAGCAGCTTGGGCCCGGGAGGGGGCACAGATACGCAGTATTTT. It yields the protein CASSLGPGGGTDTQYF.

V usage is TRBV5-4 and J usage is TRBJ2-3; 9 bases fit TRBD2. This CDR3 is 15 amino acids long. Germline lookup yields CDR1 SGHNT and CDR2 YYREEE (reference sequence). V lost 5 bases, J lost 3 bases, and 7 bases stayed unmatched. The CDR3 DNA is TGTGCCAGCAGAAAACAGGGACTAGCAACAGATACGCAGTATTTT. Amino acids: CASRKQGLATDTQYF.

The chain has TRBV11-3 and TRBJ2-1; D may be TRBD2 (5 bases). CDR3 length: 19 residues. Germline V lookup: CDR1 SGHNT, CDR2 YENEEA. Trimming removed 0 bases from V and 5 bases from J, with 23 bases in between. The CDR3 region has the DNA TGTGCCAGCAGCTTAGATAGTCGGGCGAGAGGGATCCCTAACAATGAGCAGTTCTTC. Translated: CASSLDSRARGIPNNEQFF. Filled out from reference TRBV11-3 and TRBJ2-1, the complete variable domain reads EAGVVQSPRYKIIEKKQPVAFWCNPISGHNTLYWYLQNLGQGPELLIRYENEEAVDDSQLPKDRFSAERLKGVDSTLKIQPAELGDSAVYLCASSLDSRARGIPNNEQFFGPGTRLTVL.

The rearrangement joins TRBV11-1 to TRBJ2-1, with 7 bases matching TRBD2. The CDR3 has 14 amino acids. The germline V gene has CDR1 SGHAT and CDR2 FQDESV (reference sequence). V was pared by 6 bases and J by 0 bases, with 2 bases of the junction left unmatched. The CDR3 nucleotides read TGTGCCAGCAGGCGCGGGAGCTCCTACAATGAGCAGTTCTTC. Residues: CASRRGSSYNEQFF. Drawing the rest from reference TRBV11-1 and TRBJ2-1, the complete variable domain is EAEVAQSPRYKITEKSQAVAFWCDPISGHATLYWYRQILGQGPELLVQFQDESVVDDSQLPKDRFSAERLKGVDSTLKIQPAELGDSAMYLCASRRGSSYNEQFFGPGTRLTVL.

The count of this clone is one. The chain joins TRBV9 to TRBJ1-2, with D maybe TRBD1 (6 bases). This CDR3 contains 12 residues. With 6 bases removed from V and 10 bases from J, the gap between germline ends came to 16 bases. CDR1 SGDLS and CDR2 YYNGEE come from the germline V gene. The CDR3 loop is CASKGGVSDYTF. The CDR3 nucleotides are TGTGCCAGCAAAGGGGGAGTGTCAGACTACACCTTC.

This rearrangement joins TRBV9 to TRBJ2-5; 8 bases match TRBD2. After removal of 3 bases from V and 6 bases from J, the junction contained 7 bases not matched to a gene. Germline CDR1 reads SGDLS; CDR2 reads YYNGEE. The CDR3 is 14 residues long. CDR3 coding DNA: TGTGCCAGCAGCGAACTAGCGGAGTCAAAGACCCAGTACTTC. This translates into CASSELAESKTQYF.

In nucleotides, the CDR3 is TGTGCCAGTCGGGACAGCTACAATGAGCAGTTCTTC. Amino acid sequence: CASRDSYNEQFF. The genes are TRBV6-5 and TRBJ2-1; 7 bases map to TRBD1. Germline assignment: CDR1 MNHEY and CDR2 SVGAGI. The CDR3 has 12 residues. Trimming took 9 bases from V and 3 from J; bases not matched to a gene: 2.

The CDR3 region has the DNA TGCGCCAGCAGTGACCAGCAGCGGGGCCGAACCGGGGAGCTGTTTTTT. Translation: CASSDQQRGRTGELFF. The rearrangement links TRBV10-1 to TRBJ2-2, with 7 bases that match TRBD2. The CDR3 has 16 residues. The V gene's germline CDR1 is WNHNN and CDR2 SYGVQD (reference sequence). Trimming at V came to 3 bases and at J to 5 bases, leaving 9 bases not matched to a gene.

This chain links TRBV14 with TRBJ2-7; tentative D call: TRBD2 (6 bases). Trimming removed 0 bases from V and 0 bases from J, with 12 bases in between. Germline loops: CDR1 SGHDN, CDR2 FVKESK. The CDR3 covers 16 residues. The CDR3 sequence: CASSQDRLDYSYEQYF. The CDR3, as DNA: TGTGCCAGCAGCCAAGACCGATTGGACTACTCCTACGAGCAGTACTTC.

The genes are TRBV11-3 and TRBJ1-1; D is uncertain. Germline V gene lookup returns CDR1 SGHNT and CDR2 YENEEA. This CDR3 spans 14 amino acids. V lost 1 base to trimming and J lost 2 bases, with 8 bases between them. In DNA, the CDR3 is TGTGCCAGCAGCTTAGTATCAGGAAACACTGAAGCTTTCTTT. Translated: CASSLVSGNTEAFF.

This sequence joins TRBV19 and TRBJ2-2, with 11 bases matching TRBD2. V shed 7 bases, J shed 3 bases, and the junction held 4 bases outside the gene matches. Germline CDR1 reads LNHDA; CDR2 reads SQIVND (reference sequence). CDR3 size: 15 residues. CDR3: CASNPLAGDTGELFF. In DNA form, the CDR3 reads TGTGCCAGTAATCCACTAGCGGGAGACACCGGGGAGCTGTTTTTT.

The CDR3 DNA is TGTGCCAGCAGCCCGGGACTAGCGGGAGGGGCCTACGAGCAGTACTTC. Its translation is CASSPGLAGGAYEQYF. J is TRBJ2-7 and V is TRBV3-1 (or the pseudogene TRBV3-2), with TRBD2 matching 16 bases. The CDR3 has 16 amino acids. The V gene end was trimmed by 4 bases and the J gene end by 2 bases; junction bases not matched to a gene: 2. Looked up from germline, CDR1 is LGHDT and CDR2 is YNNKEL (reference sequence).